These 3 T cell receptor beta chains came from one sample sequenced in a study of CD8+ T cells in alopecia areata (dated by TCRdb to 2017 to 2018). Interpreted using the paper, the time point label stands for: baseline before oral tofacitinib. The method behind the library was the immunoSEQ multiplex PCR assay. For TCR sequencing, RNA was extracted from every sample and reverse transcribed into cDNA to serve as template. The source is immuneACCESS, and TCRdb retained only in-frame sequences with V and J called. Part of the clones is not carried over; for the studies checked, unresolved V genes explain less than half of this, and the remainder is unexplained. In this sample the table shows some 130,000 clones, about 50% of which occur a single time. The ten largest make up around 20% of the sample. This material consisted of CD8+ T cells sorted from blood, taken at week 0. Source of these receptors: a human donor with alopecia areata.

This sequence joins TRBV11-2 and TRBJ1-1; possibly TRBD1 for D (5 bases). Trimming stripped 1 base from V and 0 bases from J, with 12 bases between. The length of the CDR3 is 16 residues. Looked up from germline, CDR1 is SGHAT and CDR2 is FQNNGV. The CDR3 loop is CASSLVRGRVNTEAFF. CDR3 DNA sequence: TGTGCCAGCAGCTTAGTTCGTGGCAGGGTGAACACTGAAGCTTTCTTT. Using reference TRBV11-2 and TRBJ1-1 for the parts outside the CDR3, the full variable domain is EAGVAQSPRYKIIEKRQSVAFWCNPISGHATLYWYQQILGQGPKLLIQFQNNGVVDDSQLPKDRFSAERLKGVDSTLKIQPAKLEDSAVYLCASSLVRGRVNTEAFFGQGTRLTVV.

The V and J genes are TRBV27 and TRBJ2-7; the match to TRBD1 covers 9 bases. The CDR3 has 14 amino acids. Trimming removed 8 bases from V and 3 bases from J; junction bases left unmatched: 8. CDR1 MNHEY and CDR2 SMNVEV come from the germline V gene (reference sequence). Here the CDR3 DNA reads TGTGCCAGCGGGTTCCAGGGACAGGGCTACGAGCAGTACTTC. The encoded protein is CASGFQGQGYEQYF.

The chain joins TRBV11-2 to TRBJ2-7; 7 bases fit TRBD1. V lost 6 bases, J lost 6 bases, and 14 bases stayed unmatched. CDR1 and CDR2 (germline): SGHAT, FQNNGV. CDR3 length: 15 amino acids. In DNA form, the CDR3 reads TGTGCCAGCAGTTCACAGGGGCACCTCGGTGCCGAGCAGTACTTC. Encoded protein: CASSSQGHLGAEQYF.